These 2 T cell receptor beta chains share one sample of origin, sequenced in a study of a mutant IDH1 vaccine in newly diagnosed glioma. Documented time point: week 47, end of study. The vaccine gave 300 ug of a 20-mer mutant IDH1 peptide subcutaneously per dose. The table came from immunoSEQ multiplex PCR; TCRdb's copy has only in-frame clones and leaves some out. Among around 100,000 clones listed, around 92% were seen once. No cognate antigen is known for these TCRs. The sample in question was PBMCs, obtained from a glioma patient whose treatment included an IDH1 peptide vaccine. These receptors originate from a woman in her 50s with glioma.

With regard to this clone: Compared with germline, one end of the junction differs, possibly owing to a read error. The chain carries TRBV10-3 and TRBJ2-7; D not certain. Germline CDR1 and CDR2: ENHRY and SYGVKD. The CDR3 has 10 amino acids. The CDR3 nucleotides are TGTGCCATCAACATCAGTTTAATGGTCTTC. This encodes CAINISLMVF.

The chain combines TRBV18 with TRBJ1-1; D not certain. The germline V gene encodes CDR1 KGHSH and CDR2 LQKENI. V lost 4 bases to trimming and J lost 7 bases, with 13 bases between them. The CDR3 is made up of 13 amino acids. CDR3 protein: CASSLRSEGEAFF. The CDR3 bases are TGTGCCAGCTCACTACGATCGGAAGGTGAAGCTTTCTTT.